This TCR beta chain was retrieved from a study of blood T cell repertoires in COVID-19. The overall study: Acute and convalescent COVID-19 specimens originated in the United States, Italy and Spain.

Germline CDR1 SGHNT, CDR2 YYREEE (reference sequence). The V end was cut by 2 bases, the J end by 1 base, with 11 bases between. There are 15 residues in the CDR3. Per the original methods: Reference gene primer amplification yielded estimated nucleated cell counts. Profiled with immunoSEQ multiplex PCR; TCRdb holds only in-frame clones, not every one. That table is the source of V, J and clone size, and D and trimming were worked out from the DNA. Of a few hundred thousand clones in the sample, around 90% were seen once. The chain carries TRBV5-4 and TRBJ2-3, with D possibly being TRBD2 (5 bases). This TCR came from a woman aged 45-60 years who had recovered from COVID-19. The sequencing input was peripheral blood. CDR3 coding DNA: TGTGCCAGCAGCTTATCCCGAGCGGGCACAGATACGCAGTATTTT. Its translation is CASSLSRAGTDTQYF.